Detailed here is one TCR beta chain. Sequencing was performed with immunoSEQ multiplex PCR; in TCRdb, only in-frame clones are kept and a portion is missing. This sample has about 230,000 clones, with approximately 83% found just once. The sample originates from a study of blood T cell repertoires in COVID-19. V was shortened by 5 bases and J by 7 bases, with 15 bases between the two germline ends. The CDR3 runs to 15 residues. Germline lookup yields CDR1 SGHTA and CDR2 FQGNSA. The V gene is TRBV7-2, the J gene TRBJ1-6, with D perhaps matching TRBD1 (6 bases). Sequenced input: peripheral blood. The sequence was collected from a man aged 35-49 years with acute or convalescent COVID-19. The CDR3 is CASSIQGGGNSPLHF. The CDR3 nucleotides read TGTGCCAGCAGCATACAGGGAGGGGGGAATTCACCCCTCCACTTT.